This T cell receptor (beta chain) derives from a study of cytomegalovirus exposure and HLA in healthy donors. PCR involved 60 Vbeta and 13 Jbeta primers. TCRdb keeps only in-frame clones here, not all; method: immunoSEQ multiplex PCR. Of some 94,000 clones listed, approximately 80% are singletons. The V gene's germline CDR1 is SGHNT and CDR2 YYREEE (reference sequence). J lost 6 bases, V lost 3 bases, and 11 bases had no gene match. The CDR3 is 15 residues long. The sequenced sample was PBMCs. The receptor was isolated from a man aged 40-49 years in good health and CMV-seronegative. V is TRBV5-4 and J is TRBJ2-7; 8 nucleotides line up with TRBD1. The CDR3 loop is CASSYPPGQGIEQYF. CDR3 nucleotide sequence: TGTGCCAGCAGCTACCCCCCCGGACAGGGAATCGAGCAGTACTTC.